Listed below are T cell receptor beta chains from one sample, sequenced in a study of blood T cell repertoires in COVID-19. Repertoires were generated with immunoSEQ multiplex PCR, while TCRdb's copy carries only in-frame clones and drops some. Among over 130,000 clones listed, roughly 80% were seen once. The source material was peripheral blood. These receptors were collected from a human donor in a cohort sampled during active COVID-19. Both conserved end residues are part of each CDR3. The D gene is left open where the match is weak. Size is omitted from some rows. Given values are once, few, many or a class for expanded clones.

>TRBV4-1|TRBJ2-7|-|once
CASSQGPPSLGGEQYF
TGCGCCAGCAGCCAAGGGCCTCCGAGTCTGGGAGGCGAGCAGTACTTC
>TRBV27|TRBJ2-7|-|-
CASSKAPAGINSYEQYF
TGTGCCAGCAGTAAGGCGCCCGCAGGGATCAATTCATACGAGCAGTACTTC
>TRBV9|TRBJ1-4|-|-
CASSSSLDSREKLFF
TGTGCCAGCAGCTCATCCTTGGACAGCCGTGAAAAACTGTTTTTT
>TRBV5-4|TRBJ2-2|TRBD2|-
CASSPLGGGANTGELFF
TGTGCCAGCAGCCCGCTGGGCGGGGGAGCGAACACCGGGGAGCTGTTTTTT
>TRBV5-1|TRBJ2-3|-|-
CASSLRTPDTQYF
TGCGCCAGCAGCTTGCGAACTCCAGATACGCAGTATTTT
>TRBV6-5|TRBJ2-7|-|few
CASSPQRLGVHEQYF
TGTGCCAGCAGCCCCCAACGTCTAGGGGTACACGAGCAGTACTTC
>TRBV5-4|TRBJ1-1|TRBD1|few
CASSLERGHLDTEAFF
TGTGCCAGCAGCTTGGAGAGGGGGCATTTGGACACTGAAGCTTTCTTT
>TRBV9|TRBJ2-7|TRBD2|-
CASSPRGEDYEQYF
TGTGCCAGCAGCCCCCGGGGGGAAGACTACGAGCAGTACTTC
>TRBV5-1|TRBJ1-2|-|-
CASSLEEAGYTF
TGCGCCAGCAGCTTGGAGGAGGCTGGCTACACCTTC
>TRBV25-1|TRBJ2-1|TRBD1|-
CASSSRGSYNEQFF
TGTGCCAGCAGTAGCAGGGGGTCCTACAATGAGCAGTTCTTC
>TRBV5-1|TRBJ2-4|TRBD2|-
CASSSSGEGKNIQYF
TGCGCCAGCAGCTCTTCGGGGGAGGGCAAAAACATTCAGTACTTC